The 32 T cell receptor beta chains below all came from one sample that was sequenced in a study of blood T cells in healthy people across ages. It was with a sample-barcoded 5' primer and a J-beta primer mix that a second PCR of about 7 to 12 cycles was run. TCRdb redid the calling of the 5' RACE reads with MiXCR, one entry per CDR3 protein. The data contain over 1,300,000 distinct CDR3 sequences, roughly 59% of them singletons. Sequencing used blood. The origin of the receptors is a man aged 18-30 years in good health.

V and J are TRBV2 and TRBJ2-7, with TRBD2 as a possible D gene (6 bases). CDR3 size: 15 residues. V lost 3 bases and J 3 bases, leaving 15 bases between the germline ends. Germline V CDR1 and CDR2: SNHLY, FYNNEI. The CDR3: CASSEGPGSNYEQYF. The CDR3, as DNA: TGTGCCAGCAGTGAGGGCCCCGGGAGCAACTACGAGCAGTACTTC.

This chain uses TRBV20-1 with TRBJ2-2; D gene uncertain. Germline CDR1 reads DFQATT; CDR2 reads SNEGSKA (reference sequence). V was clipped by 2 bases and J by 5 bases, with 9 bases between them. The CDR3 is 13 amino acids. The CDR3 nucleotides are TGCAGTGCTAGAAAATACCAGACCGGGGAGCTGTTTTTT. Residues: CSARKYQTGELFF.

The chain uses TRBV12-3 or TRBV12-4 and TRBJ2-5, with D perhaps being TRBD1 or TRBD2 (7 bases each). The CDR3 covers 15 residues. With 5 bases removed from V and 2 bases from J, the gap between germline ends came to 15 bases. CDR3 DNA sequence: TGTGCCAGCAGTCCTACAGGGGAGGGTCAAGAGACCCAGTACTTC. Encoded protein: CASSPTGEGQETQYF.

The chain has TRBV29-1 and TRBJ2-6; 10 nucleotides agree with TRBD1. V was clipped by 7 bases and J by 0 bases; unmatched bases: 9. The CDR3 extends over 17 amino acids. CDR1 is SQVTM, CDR2 ANQGSEA, per germline. The CDR3 here is CSASGQGITSGANVLTF. In DNA, the CDR3 is TGCAGCGCTTCGGGACAGGGGATAACCTCTGGGGCCAACGTCCTGACTTTC.

Remarks on this clonotype: An end of the junction does not agree with germline; a read error may underlie this. V usage is TRBV11-2 and J usage is TRBJ2-7; no reliable D call. Germline CDR1 and CDR2: SGHAT and FQNNGV. The length of the CDR3 is 15 residues. For the CDR3, the DNA is TGTGTCAGCAGCTCCTCTAGACTTGGCTTATACGAGCAGTACTTC. Its translation is CVSSSSRLGLYEQYF.

There are a few counts of this clonotype. The gene calls are TRBV20-1 and TRBJ2-7; D is perhaps TRBD1 or TRBD2 (7 bases each). Germline-derived CDR1 and CDR2 are DFQATT and SNEGSKA (reference sequence). The CDR3 has 11 amino acids. V was trimmed by 5 bases and J by 7 bases, leaving 12 bases between them. The CDR3 nucleotides read TGCAGTGCTCCCAGGGGGGGAGAGCAGTACTTC. Translating gives CSAPRGGEQYF.

The chain combines TRBV4-1 with TRBJ2-7, with 11 bases lining up with TRBD2. Germline-derived CDR1 and CDR2 are MGHRA and YSYEKL. Unmatched junction bases numbered 7, after V lost 1 base and J lost 8 bases. This CDR3 spans 15 amino acids. As DNA, the CDR3 is TGCGCCAGCAGCCAAGGACTAGCGGGACTGGGCCAGCAGTACTTC. It specifies CASSQGLAGLGQQYF.

The gene calls are TRBV18 and TRBJ1-2, with 7 bases lining up with TRBD1. The CDR3 extends over 14 amino acids. Per the germline V gene, CDR1 is KGHSH and CDR2 is LQKENI. V dropped 4 bases and J dropped 8; count of bases not matched to a gene: 10. CDR3 in amino acids: CASSREGARSGYTF. The CDR3 DNA reads TGTGCCAGCTCACGGGAGGGGGCGCGTTCCGGCTACACCTTC. The variable domain in full, completed from reference TRBV18 and TRBJ1-2, reads NAGVMQNPRHLVRRRGQEARLRCSPMKGHSHVYWYRQLPEEGLKFMVYLQKENIIDESGMPKERFSAEFPKEGPSILRIQQVVRGDSAAYFCASSREGARSGYTFGSGTRLTVV.

This clonotype was found a few times. This sequence joins TRBV6-6 and TRBJ1-1; D is unresolved. There are 13 residues in the CDR3. The germline V gene has CDR1 MNHNY and CDR2 SVGAGI (reference sequence). Trimming pared 6 bases from V and 4 bases from J, leaving 12 bases between. The CDR3 sequence: CASSRGVSTEAFF. The CDR3 bases are TGTGCCAGCAGCCGTGGGGTATCCACTGAAGCTTTCTTT.

The sample holds a few counts of this clonotype. The chain recombines TRBV20-1 with TRBJ2-7, with D tentatively TRBD1 (6 bases). The CDR3 has 15 amino acids. CDR1 is DFQATT and CDR2 is SNEGSKA in the germline V gene (reference sequence). The ends were cut back, 0 bases at V and 4 bases at J, with 16 bases in the middle. The CDR3 DNA reads TGCAGTGCTAGAGATTCCAAAGGGACATATTACGAGCAGTACTTC. It specifies CSARDSKGTYYEQYF.

This chain joins TRBV20-1 and TRBJ2-1, with TRBD2 matching over 9 bases. Germline-derived CDR1 and CDR2 are DFQATT and SNEGSKA (reference sequence). The CDR3 loop spans 17 amino acids. The V gene end was trimmed by 5 bases and the J gene end by 3 bases; junction bases not matched to a gene: 14. The CDR3 is CSARTYSGSINYNEQFF. In DNA, the CDR3 is TGCAGTGCTCGTACTTATAGCGGGAGTATTAACTACAATGAGCAGTTCTTC.

V usage is TRBV4-1 and J usage is TRBJ2-2; either TRBD1 or TRBD2 may fit D (6 bases each). CDR3 length equals 14 residues. V was trimmed by 6 bases and J by 6 bases, leaving 14 bases between them. The germline CDR1 and CDR2 sequences are MGHRA and YSYEKL. CDR3: CASRPPGGPGELFF. Here the CDR3 DNA reads TGCGCCAGCAGACCACCTGGGGGGCCCGGGGAGCTGTTTTTT.

The chain couples TRBV4-1 to TRBJ2-3, with 9 nucleotides matching TRBD1. Trimming cost V 5 bases and J 5 bases; bases outside gene matches: 8. CDR3 length equals 15 residues. Germline V gene lookup returns CDR1 MGHRA and CDR2 YSYEKL. The CDR3 loop reads CASSNRDRAGDTQYF. The DNA for the CDR3 is TGCGCCAGCAGCAACCGGGACAGGGCTGGAGATACGCAGTATTTT.

This chain joins TRBV7-9 and TRBJ2-6; no clear D. V was clipped by 1 base and J by 0 bases, with 7 bases between them. The CDR3 contains 16 residues. The V gene's germline CDR1 is SEHNR and CDR2 FQNEAQ (reference sequence). DNA for the CDR3: TGTGCCAGCAGCTTAGTCATTAGCTCTGGGGCCAACGTCCTGACTTTC. Its translation is CASSLVISSGANVLTF.

This chain connects TRBV20-1 to TRBJ1-2; 8 nucleotides agree with TRBD1. The CDR3 has 12 residues. From germline, CDR1 is DFQATT and CDR2 SNEGSKA (reference sequence). The CDR3 DNA reads as TGCAGCATGGACAGGGTTGACTATGGCTACACCTTC. The encoded protein is CSMDRVDYGYTF.

The genes are TRBV27 and TRBJ2-7; perhaps TRBD1 as D (6 bases). The CDR3 contains 16 residues. The germline V gene encodes CDR1 MNHEY and CDR2 SMNVEV (reference sequence). The V end was cut by 2 bases, the J end by 1 base, with 15 bases between. In DNA form, the CDR3 reads TGTGCCAGCAGTTTAGGGTTTGGCGGACAGTCCTACGAGCAGTACTTC. Protein: CASSLGFGGQSYEQYF.

The chain uses TRBV25-1 and TRBJ1-2, with 9 nucleotides matching TRBD1. Per germline, CDR1 MGHDK and CDR2 SYGVNS. There are 13 residues in the CDR3. V trimming: 8 bases; J trimming: 3 bases; junction bases outside the gene matches: 4. CDR3 sequence: CASGRTGDYGYTF. The DNA for the CDR3 is TGTGCCAGCGGCCGGACAGGGGACTATGGCTACACCTTC.

V is TRBV2 and J is TRBJ1-6, with D possibly TRBD1 on 6 matching bases. Germline CDR1 and CDR2: SNHLY and FYNNEI. Trimming stripped 7 bases from V and 7 bases from J, with 17 bases between. The CDR3 has 15 residues. The CDR3 protein is CASTEEGGRNSPLHF. DNA for the CDR3: TGTGCCAGCACCGAAGAGGGGGGGCGGAATTCACCCCTCCACTTT.

This clonotype was seen a few times. V usage is TRBV29-1 and J usage is TRBJ2-6, with D uncertain. The length of the CDR3 is 13 residues. Per the germline V gene, CDR1 is SQVTM and CDR2 is ANQGSEA. Trimming removed 3 bases at V and 2 bases at J, with 5 bases between. CDR3 residues: CSVDVTGANVLTF. CDR3 DNA sequence: TGCAGCGTTGATGTAACTGGGGCCAACGTCCTGACTTTC.

The chain joins TRBV7-2 to TRBJ2-7; no firm D call. V was shortened by 0 bases and J by 0 bases, with 9 bases between the two germline ends. Looked up from germline, CDR1 is SGHTA and CDR2 is FQGNSA. The CDR3 covers 15 residues. In DNA, the CDR3 is TGTGCCAGCAGCTTAGCGATATCAGGCTCCTACGAGCAGTACTTC. This encodes CASSLAISGSYEQYF.

The chain has TRBV27 and TRBJ2-7; a possible D gene is TRBD2 (5 bases). The CDR3 has 14 amino acids. Germline values: CDR1 MNHEY, CDR2 SMNVEV (reference sequence). The V and J ends lost 10 bases and 2 bases respectively, with 18 bases between them. The CDR3 bases are TGTGCCACCGGAGTCGGGGTAAATCCCTACGAGCAGTACTTC. Encoded protein: CATGVGVNPYEQYF.

This clonotype was seen ten or more times. A much bigger clone sits one base away, suggesting this may be a read error. The chain joins TRBV27 to TRBJ2-5, with D unresolved. Germline-derived CDR1 and CDR2 are MNHEY and SMNVEV (reference sequence). The CDR3 runs to 11 residues. Trimming cost V 8 bases and J 11 bases, with 15 bases left between them. CDR3 amino acids: CASQGANEQYF. The DNA for the CDR3 is TGTGCCAGCCAAGGAGCTAATGAGCAGTACTTC.

The V and J genes are TRBV6-5 and TRBJ1-2, with D possibly being TRBD1 (5 bases). V lost 0 bases to trimming and J lost 7 bases, with 6 bases between them. The CDR3 runs 12 residues. The germline CDR1 and CDR2 sequences are MNHEY and SVGAGI. CDR3 DNA: TGTGCCAGCAGTTACTCTGGGGCTGGCTACACCTTC. Its protein product is CASSYSGAGYTF.

This clonotype was seen a handful of times. The chain has TRBV11-1 and TRBJ2-4; D not resolved. The end of the DNA fits TRBJ2-7 better, so the J call may be wrong. This CDR3 is built from 13 residues. Germline V gene lookup returns CDR1 SGHAT and CDR2 FQDESV (reference sequence). As DNA, the CDR3 is TGTGCCAGCAGCTCCACCGTTCTAGGCGAGCAGTACTTC. It encodes CASSSTVLGEQYF.

This chain links TRBV3-1 with TRBJ2-3, with D unresolved. Germline CDR1 reads LGHDT; CDR2 reads YNNKEL (reference sequence). The V gene lost 0 bases and the J gene lost 7 bases, with 8 bases spanning the gap. The CDR3 runs 13 residues. The CDR3 region is CASSQDPNYTQYF. The CDR3, as DNA: TGTGCCAGCAGCCAAGACCCCAATTATACGCAGTATTTT.

This clonotype showed up just a few times. V is TRBV4-2 and J is TRBJ2-4; D possibly uses TRBD1 or TRBD2 (5 bases each). Per germline, CDR1 LGHNA and CDR2 YNFKEQ. Trimming took 0 bases from V and 7 from J, leaving 13 bases between them. There are 15 residues in the CDR3. CDR3 sequence reads: CASSQDAGTPNIQYF. The DNA for the CDR3 is TGTGCCAGCAGCCAAGATGCAGGGACCCCCAACATTCAGTACTTC.

This rearrangement joins TRBV6-6 to TRBJ2-7; D is perhaps TRBD2 (5 bases). The CDR3 is made up of 14 amino acids. Germline CDR1 is MNHNY and CDR2 is SVGAGI (reference sequence). Between the trimmed V and J ends, which lost 2 bases and 2 bases, there was a span of 10 bases. The CDR3 DNA reads as TGTGCCAGCAGTTACGAAGCGGTAACCTACGAGCAGTACTTC. As protein: CASSYEAVTYEQYF.

This sequence joins TRBV20-1 and TRBJ2-1, with 7 positions matching TRBD2. Looked up from germline, CDR1 is DFQATT and CDR2 is SNEGSKA (reference sequence). J gave up 3 bases and V 7 bases, and 12 bases lay outside the gene matches. The CDR3 has 15 amino acids. The CDR3 region is CSVILGRGNYNEQFF. The CDR3 DNA follows: TGCAGTGTTATACTAGGGCGGGGGAACTACAATGAGCAGTTCTTC.

The V and J genes are TRBV6-6 and TRBJ2-4; no clear D. Judging by the DNA end, TRBJ2-7 fits better; the J call may be wrong. CDR3 size: 12 residues. Germline V gene sequence: CDR1 MNHNY, CDR2 SVGAGI (reference sequence). In nucleotides, the CDR3 is TGTGCCAGCAGTTACTCGATGAACGAGCAGTACTTC. Its protein product is CASSYSMNEQYF.

This rearrangement joins TRBV5-1 to TRBJ2-1; 11 nucleotides align to TRBD2. V was clipped by 0 bases and J by 6 bases; unmatched bases: 5. CDR3 size: 16 residues. The germline V gene encodes CDR1 SGHRS and CDR2 YFSETQ. CDR3 protein: CASSLGGTSGINEQFF. In DNA, the CDR3 is TGCGCCAGCAGCTTGGGTGGGACTAGCGGCATCAATGAGCAGTTCTTC.

As to this clonotype: Compared with germline, one end of the junction differs, possibly owing to a read error. This rearrangement joins TRBV28 to TRBJ1-2; 7 bases fit TRBD1. This CDR3 region has 13 residues. Germline assignment: CDR1 MDHEN and CDR2 SYDVKM. The CDR3 here is CASRFQGGGGYTF. In DNA, the CDR3 is TGCGCCAGCAGGTTTCAGGGGGGTGGTGGCTACACCTTC.

The chain is built from TRBV19 and TRBJ1-5; 7 nucleotides agree with TRBD1. The germline gives CDR1 LNHDA, CDR2 SQIVND (reference sequence). CDR3 size: 16 residues. The trim removed 5 bases at V and 0 bases at J, leaving 7 bases unmatched. The CDR3 nucleotides are TGTGCCAGTAGTCTCGGGACAGATTATAGCAATCAGCCCCAGCATTTT. Encoded protein: CASSLGTDYSNQPQHF.